The clone carrying this TCR beta chain has only one observation. Its antigen remains unidentified. This sample was taken from a study of OX40 agonist ivuxolimab in advanced cancers. About the study: Patients received ivuxolimab, an agonistic anti-OX40 (CD134) antibody.

V dropped 3 bases and J dropped 3 bases, with 12 bases sitting between them. The CDR3 runs to 14 residues. The germline CDR1 and CDR2 sequences are SGHRS and YFSETQ. Method: immunoSEQ multiplex PCR; TCRdb's copy keeps in-frame clones and lacks some. Altogether around 72,000 clones are present, roughly 88% being singletons, with the ten largest covering roughly 8%. Whole-study results and caveats: The antigen specificity of the peripheral T cells (those that were expanded) was not determined.

The sample in question was CD4+ or CD8+ T cells sorted from blood, obtained in a trial of the OX40 agonist ivuxolimab. This receptor was obtained from an adult with an advanced solid tumor such as melanoma, head and neck, liver or kidney cancer. The chain has TRBV5-1 and TRBJ2-5; a weak D match, TRBD1 (5 bases). The CDR3 nucleotides read TGCGCCAGCAGCTGGGGCAGATCGGAAGAGACCCAGTACTTC. Its translation is CASSWGRSEETQYF.